This T cell receptor beta chain was recovered during a study of T cell responses to AZD1222 COVID-19 vaccine. Study-wide results and limits: Reportedly, nearly half the spike-specific TCRs target unmutated variant regions. Clonal diversity may have been underestimated in mostly white British donors.

In regard to this clone: Its antigen remains unknown.

CDR3 length equals 13 residues. CDR1 is DFQATT, CDR2 SNEGSKA, per germline (reference sequence). Trimming left V 3 bases short and J 2 bases short, with 10 bases between. Sequenced by immunoSEQ multiplex PCR; TCRdb stores in-frame clones only, minus some. There are about 130,000 clones in the sample; about 92% occur only once, and about 9.1% lies in the top ten. V gene TRBV20-1 combines with J gene TRBJ1-2; D unresolved. The starting material was peripheral blood, obtained on day 0 of AZD1222 vaccination. The TCR sequence derives from an adult in good health. The CDR3 loop is CSASRTDNYGYTF. The DNA of the CDR3 is TGCAGTGCTAGTAGGACGGACAACTATGGCTACACCTTC.